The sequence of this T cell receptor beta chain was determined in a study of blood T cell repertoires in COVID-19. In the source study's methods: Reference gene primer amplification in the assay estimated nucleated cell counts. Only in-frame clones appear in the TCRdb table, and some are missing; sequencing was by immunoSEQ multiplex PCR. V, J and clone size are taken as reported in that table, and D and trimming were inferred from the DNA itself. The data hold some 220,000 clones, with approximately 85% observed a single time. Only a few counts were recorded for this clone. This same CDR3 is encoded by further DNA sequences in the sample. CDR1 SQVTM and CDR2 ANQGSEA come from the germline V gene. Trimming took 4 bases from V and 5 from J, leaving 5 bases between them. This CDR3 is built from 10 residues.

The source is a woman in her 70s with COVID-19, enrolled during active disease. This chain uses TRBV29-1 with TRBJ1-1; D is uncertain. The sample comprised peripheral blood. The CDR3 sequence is CSVVSTEAFF. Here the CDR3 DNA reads TGCAGCGTTGTCAGTACTGAAGCTTTCTTT.